The 6 T cell receptor beta chains given below trace back to one sample, sequenced in a study of T cells in Graves' hyperthyroidism and ophthalmopathy. From RNA transcripts, TCR beta CDR3 regions were amplified. The HTBI primer set served for first-round RT-PCR of the TCR CDR3. TCRdb reprocessed the multiplex PCR reads with MiXCR, giving one entry per CDR3 protein. The table shows 500,000 to 650,000 distinct CDR3 sequences, with about a sixth occurring only once. The specimen was blood. Receptor source: a woman aged 18-30 years with Graves' ophthalmopathy.

V and J are TRBV7-3 and TRBJ2-3; 13 bases are shared with TRBD2. The CDR3 spans 19 residues. Germline V gene data show CDR1 as SGHTA and CDR2 as FQGTGA. Trimming at V came to 5 bases and at J to 5 bases, leaving 16 bases not matched to a gene. This CDR3 reads CASSPLGGGLAGEGDTQYF. The CDR3 DNA is TGTGCCAGCAGCCCCCTCGGGGGTGGACTAGCGGGAGAGGGAGATACGCAGTATTTT.

Remarks on this clonotype: The missing conserved phenylalanine or tryptophan at the end of this CDR3 makes a read error likely. This sequence joins TRBV4-1 and TRBJ2-3; no clear D gene. V lost 1 base and J lost 4, with 12 bases in between. This CDR3 is 15 amino acids long. CDR1 is MGHRA, CDR2 YSYEKL, per germline. CDR3 DNA: TGCGCCAGCAGCCAAGCGGTTGCCCCTTCAGATACGCAGTATCTT. Protein: CASSQAVAPSDTQYL.

In its sample, this clonotype was seen many times. This sequence joins TRBV12-3 or TRBV12-4 and TRBJ1-2; D remains ambiguous. The CDR3 has 11 residues. Trimming left V 3 bases short and J 4 bases short, with 3 bases between. Written as DNA, the CDR3 is TGTGCCAGCAGTTTCCCCTATGGCTACACCTTC. Its protein is CASSFPYGYTF.

This clonotype was recorded at least ten times. The CDR3 coding sequence is TGCAGTGCTAGTCGTTATCGGGCCGTGAACACTGAAGCTTTCTTT. Its translation is CSASRYRAVNTEAFF. This chain links TRBV20-1 with TRBJ1-1; unclear D gene. The V end was cut by 3 bases, the J end by 0 bases, with 14 bases between. The CDR3 has 15 amino acids. CDR1 and CDR2 (germline): DFQATT, SNEGSKA (reference sequence).

CDR3: CASSHTSGSVHEQYF. In DNA form, the CDR3 reads TGCGCCAGCAGCCATACTAGCGGGAGTGTCCACGAGCAGTACTTC. The chain links TRBV4-1 to TRBJ2-7, with 11 bases matching TRBD2. The V gene's germline CDR1 is MGHRA and CDR2 YSYEKL. The length of the CDR3 is 15 residues. Losses at the gene ends were 3 bases for V and 5 bases for J; bases not matched to a gene: 6.

This clonotype was seen at least ten times. The V gene is TRBV18, the J gene TRBJ2-5, with 7 bases that match TRBD1. Germline V CDR1 and CDR2: KGHSH, LQKENI. There are 12 residues in the CDR3. J lost 13 bases, V lost 4 bases, and 9 bases had no gene match. CDR3 sequence: CASSQTGDTWYF. Here the CDR3 DNA reads TGTGCCAGCTCACAAACAGGGGACACCTGGTACTTC.